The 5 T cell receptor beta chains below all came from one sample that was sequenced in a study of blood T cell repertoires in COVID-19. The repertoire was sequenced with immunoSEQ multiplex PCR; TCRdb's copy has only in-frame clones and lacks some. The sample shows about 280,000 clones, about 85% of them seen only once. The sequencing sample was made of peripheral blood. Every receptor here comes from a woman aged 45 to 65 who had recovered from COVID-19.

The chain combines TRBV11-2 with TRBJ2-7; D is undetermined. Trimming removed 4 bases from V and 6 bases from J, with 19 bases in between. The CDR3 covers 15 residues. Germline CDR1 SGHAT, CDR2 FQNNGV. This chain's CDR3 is CASSSHGYKQAEQYF. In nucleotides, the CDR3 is TGTGCCAGCAGCTCCCATGGGTACAAGCAGGCCGAGCAGTACTTC.

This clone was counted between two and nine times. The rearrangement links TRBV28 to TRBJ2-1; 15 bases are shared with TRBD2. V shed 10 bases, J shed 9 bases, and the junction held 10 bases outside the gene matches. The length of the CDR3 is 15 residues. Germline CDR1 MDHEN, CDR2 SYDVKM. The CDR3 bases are TGTGCCACCGGTCGGACTAGCGGGAGGGGCAGTGAGCAGTTCTTC. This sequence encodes CATGRTSGRGSEQFF.

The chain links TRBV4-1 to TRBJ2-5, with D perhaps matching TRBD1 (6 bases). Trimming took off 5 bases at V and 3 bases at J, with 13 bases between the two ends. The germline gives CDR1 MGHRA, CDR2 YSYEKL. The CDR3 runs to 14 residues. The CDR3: CASSTGDTEETQYF. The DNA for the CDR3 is TGCGCCAGCAGCACTGGGGACACCGAAGAGACCCAGTACTTC.

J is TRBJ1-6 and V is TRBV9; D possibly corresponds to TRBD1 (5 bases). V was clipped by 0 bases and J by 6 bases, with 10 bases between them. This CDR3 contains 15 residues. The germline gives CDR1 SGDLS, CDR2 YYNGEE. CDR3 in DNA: TGTGCCAGCAGCGTAGAGGGGCAGCCTAATTCACCCCTCCACTTT. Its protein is CASSVEGQPNSPLHF.

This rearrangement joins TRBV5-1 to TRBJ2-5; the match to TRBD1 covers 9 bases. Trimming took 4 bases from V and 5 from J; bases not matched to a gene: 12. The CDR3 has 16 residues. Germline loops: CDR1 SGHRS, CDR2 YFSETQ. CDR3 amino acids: CASSVRPQGARETQYF. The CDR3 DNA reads TGCGCCAGCAGCGTTCGGCCACAGGGGGCCAGGGAGACCCAGTACTTC.